This TCR beta chain was retrieved from a study of blood T cell repertoires in COVID-19. The overall study: Samples of COVID-19 (acute and convalescent) were obtained from the United States, Italy and Spain. The analysed material was cDNA or gDNA that came from T cells, B-cell-depleted T cells, or PBMCs.

The CDR3 runs to 13 residues. The V gene end was trimmed by 6 bases and the J gene end by 4 bases; junction bases not matched to a gene: 3. The data were produced by immunoSEQ multiplex PCR, yet TCRdb's version contains in-frame clones alone and is incomplete. The table has tens of thousands of clones, approximately 90% seen once. The chain recombines TRBV12-3 or TRBV12-4 with TRBJ1-2, with 9 bases aligning to TRBD1. What was sequenced was peripheral blood. The source is a human donor in a cohort sampled during active COVID-19. The CDR3 DNA follows: TGTGCCAGCAGGGAGACAGGGGGCTATGGCTACACCTTC. Residues: CASRETGGYGYTF.